The 8 T cell receptor beta chains below come from one sample, sequenced in a study of T-cell reconstitution after alpha-beta-depleted transplantation in children. Unique molecular identifiers tagged the TCRbeta library. Each CDR3 protein is one row after TCRdb ran MiXCR on the PCR reads. The data hold 490,000 or so distinct CDR3 sequences, with about an eighth observed a single time. Sequencing used PBMCs from the stem cell graft donor, obtained from the stem cell graft. These receptors originate from a human donor who donated a stem cell graft to a child with combined immunodeficiency.

This clonotype has more than one count but fewer than ten. The rearrangement uses TRBV15 and TRBJ2-5; D not certain. CDR3 length: 12 residues. The V and J ends lost 0 bases and 9 bases respectively, with 8 bases between them. Germline loops: CDR1 LNHNV, CDR2 YYDKDF (reference sequence). Here the CDR3 reads CATSRDLHSQYF. The CDR3 coding sequence is TGTGCCACCAGCAGAGATTTACACTCCCAGTACTTC.

This clonotype was seen many times. The chain couples TRBV12-3 or TRBV12-4 to TRBJ2-5; 14 bases agree with TRBD2. There are 15 residues in the CDR3. With V trimmed by 5 bases and J by 4 bases, 3 bases remained unmatched. The CDR3 sequence is CASSRLAGGSETQYF. In DNA form, the CDR3 reads TGTGCCAGCAGTCGACTAGCGGGGGGGTCAGAGACCCAGTACTTC.

This clonotype was counted between two and nine times. This sequence joins TRBV7-9 and TRBJ2-3; 7 bases align to TRBD2. The CDR3 loop spans 14 amino acids. Per the germline V gene, CDR1 is SEHNR and CDR2 is FQNEAQ (reference sequence). V lost 5 bases, J lost 4 bases, and 6 bases stayed unmatched. The CDR3 coding sequence is TGTGCCAGCAGCACCGGACTAGGCCCAGATACGCAGTATTTT. Encoded protein: CASSTGLGPDTQYF.

The V call is TRBV4-3, the J call TRBJ2-3; D is unclear. Germline V gene sequence: CDR1 LGHNA, CDR2 YSLEER. The CDR3 is made up of 18 amino acids. With 2 bases removed from V and 0 bases from J, the gap between germline ends came to 18 bases. The CDR3 here is CASSQRHPADSSTDTQYF. CDR3 nucleotide sequence: TGCGCCAGCAGCCAACGACACCCGGCAGATTCTAGCACAGATACGCAGTATTTT.

V and J are TRBV29-1 and TRBJ2-1; 7 bases agree with TRBD1. Germline lookup yields CDR1 SQVTM and CDR2 ANQGSEA. CDR3 length: 15 amino acids. Unmatched junction bases numbered 9, after V lost 7 bases and J lost 0 bases. DNA of the CDR3: TGCAGCGCCGTATTGACAGGGAGCTCCTACAATGAGCAGTTCTTC. Translating gives CSAVLTGSSYNEQFF.

This clonotype was counted many times. The CDR3 region is CASSYSRLAGATYQYF. CDR3 coding DNA: TGTGCCAGCAGTTACTCGAGGCTAGCGGGAGCCACTTACCAGTATTTT. The chain has TRBV6-5 and TRBJ2-3; 10 nucleotides match TRBD2. The CDR3 extends over 16 amino acids. The V gene end was trimmed by 0 bases and the J gene end by 12 bases; junction bases not matched to a gene: 12. Germline lookup yields CDR1 MNHEY and CDR2 SVGAGI.

This clonotype was seen only a few times. This sequence joins TRBV6-1 and TRBJ2-3; 10 bases match TRBD2. Germline lookup yields CDR1 MNHNS and CDR2 SASEGT. With 10 bases clipped from V and 5 bases from J, the junction kept 6 bases outside the gene matches. CDR3 length: 13 residues. The CDR3 region has the DNA TGTGCCACTCAGCGGGGGGGCATAGATACGCAGTATTTT. Residues: CATQRGGIDTQYF.

This clonotype was counted at least ten times. V and J are TRBV20-1 and TRBJ2-7, with 11 bases identical to TRBD1. V lost 3 bases to trimming and J lost 4 bases; unmatched junction nucleotides: 8. Germline V gene lookup returns CDR1 DFQATT and CDR2 SNEGSKA (reference sequence). There are 15 residues in the CDR3. The CDR3 coding sequence is TGCAGTGCTAGTTCGCTGGACAGGGGGCTGTACGAGCAGTACTTC. Protein: CSASSLDRGLYEQYF.